One and the same sample provided the 24 T cell receptor beta chains below, sequenced in a study of blood T cell repertoires in COVID-19. Only in-frame clones appear in the TCRdb table, and some are missing; sequencing was by immunoSEQ multiplex PCR. The sample yields approximately 230,000 clones, around 89% seen once. Material: peripheral blood. These receptor sequences come from a woman aged 30 to 39 with COVID-19, enrolled during active disease.

This clone appeared a few times. The chain uses TRBV11-2 and TRBJ2-7; possible D gene TRBD2, 6 bases. The length of the CDR3 is 13 residues. Per the germline V gene, CDR1 is SGHAT and CDR2 is FQNNGV. Trimming took 5 bases from V and 2 from J, leaving 10 bases between them. DNA of the CDR3: TGTGCCAGCAGCCCCGGGACTGCCTACGAGCAGTACGTC. This encodes CASSPGTAYEQYV.

V gene TRBV10-3 combines with J gene TRBJ2-7, with 8 positions matching TRBD2. V was clipped by 6 bases and J by 0 bases; unmatched bases: 7. Germline V gives CDR1 ENHRY, CDR2 SYGVKD. The length of the CDR3 is 15 residues. The CDR3 DNA sequence: TGTGCCATCAGGGAGAGCGGGGGTAGCTCCTACGAGCAGTACTTC. Translated, it gives CAIRESGGSSYEQYF.

This clone came up a few times. Other nucleotide sequences from this sample produce the same CDR3. The chain links TRBV9 to TRBJ2-5; perhaps TRBD2 as D (6 bases). This CDR3 contains 14 residues. CDR1 and CDR2 from the germline V gene are SGDLS and YYNGEE. V lost 4 bases to trimming and J lost 3 bases, with 13 bases between them. The CDR3 nucleotides read TGTGCCAGCAGCCCCCCCGGGGGTGAAGAGACCCAGTACTTC. Translation: CASSPPGGEETQYF. Filled out from reference TRBV9 and TRBJ2-5, the complete variable domain reads DSGVTQTPKHLITATGQRVTLRCSPRSGDLSVYWYQQSLDQGLQFLIQYYNGEERAKGNILERFSAQQFPDLHSELNLSSLELGDSALYFCASSPPGGEETQYFGPGTRLLVL.

The V and J genes are TRBV29-1 and TRBJ1-5; 8 bases are shared with TRBD1. This CDR3 comprises 15 residues. The V and J ends lost 6 bases and 0 bases, in that order; junction bases with no gene match: 7. Germline lookup yields CDR1 SQVTM and CDR2 ANQGSEA. In DNA, the CDR3 is TGCAGCGTGACCGACAGGGGCGATAGCAATCAGCCCCAGCATTTT. Translating it yields CSVTDRGDSNQPQHF.

V and J are TRBV11-3 and TRBJ1-1; 8 nucleotides match TRBD1. Looked up from germline, CDR1 is SGHNT and CDR2 is YENEEA. Trimming removed 6 bases from V and 1 base from J; junction bases left unmatched: 10. The CDR3 has 16 amino acids. The CDR3 reads CASSSGGGRSNTEAFF. As DNA, the CDR3 is TGTGCCAGCAGTTCAGGGGGCGGACGATCGAACACTGAAGCTTTCTTT.

The rearrangement joins TRBV7-2 to TRBJ2-3; D uncertain. The germline V gene encodes CDR1 SGHTA and CDR2 FQGNSA. Trimming pared 4 bases from V and 1 base from J, leaving 12 bases between. This CDR3 comprises 15 residues. The CDR3 is CASSSPDAGTDTQYF. CDR3 DNA sequence: TGTGCCAGCAGCTCCCCGGATGCGGGCACAGATACGCAGTATTTT.

V and J are TRBV11-2 and TRBJ1-1, with TRBD1 matching 8 bases. V gave up 5 bases and J gave up 4 bases; unmatched junction bases: 15. The CDR3 totals 17 residues. Germline-derived CDR1 and CDR2 are SGHAT and FQNNGV. The CDR3 loop is CASSPYPTGERGTEAFF. As DNA, the CDR3 is TGTGCCAGCAGCCCCTATCCGACAGGGGAGAGGGGCACTGAAGCTTTCTTT.

This clone has a handful of counts. The chain couples TRBV7-2 to TRBJ1-5; 7 bases map to TRBD1. Losses at the gene ends were 2 bases for V and 5 bases for J; bases not matched to a gene: 6. CDR3 size: 15 residues. Germline V gene lookup returns CDR1 SGHTA and CDR2 FQGNSA. CDR3 sequence reads: CASSLSGGRDQPQHF. CDR3 nucleotides: TGTGCCAGCAGCTTATCAGGGGGAAGGGATCAGCCCCAGCATTTT.

This clone was detected a few times. V is TRBV4-3 and J is TRBJ1-1; D is ambiguous. CDR1 is LGHNA and CDR2 is YSLEER in the germline V gene. V shed 4 bases and J shed 1 base, with 13 bases lying between them. This CDR3 is 15 amino acids long. Written as DNA, the CDR3 is TGCGCCAGCAGCCTCCAATTGGGAGGGAACACTGAAGCTTTCTTT. It is translated as CASSLQLGGNTEAFF.

The chain links TRBV11-3 to TRBJ2-2, with a weak D call TRBD1 (7 bases). Germline V gives CDR1 SGHNT, CDR2 YENEEA. Trimming stripped 2 bases from V and 3 bases from J, with 13 bases between. The CDR3 is made up of 16 amino acids. In nucleotides, the CDR3 is TGTGCCAGCAGCTTAAGCAGGGGGGTGGACACCGGGGAGCTGTTTTTT. Amino acid sequence: CASSLSRGVDTGELFF. The full variable domain, rest sourced from reference TRBV11-3 and TRBJ2-2, is EAGVVQSPRYKIIEKKQPVAFWCNPISGHNTLYWYLQNLGQGPELLIRYENEEAVDDSQLPKDRFSAERLKGVDSTLKIQPAELGDSAVYLCASSLSRGVDTGELFFGEGSRLTVL.

The chain has TRBV6-4 and TRBJ2-2, with TRBD1 identical over 8 bases. CDR3 length: 17 amino acids. Looked up from germline, CDR1 is MRHNA and CDR2 is SNTAGT. V was pared by 5 bases and J by 4 bases, with 12 bases of the junction left unmatched. The CDR3 DNA reads TGTGCCAGCAGTCCGACAGGGGTGTCTTTTAGCACCGGGGAGCTGTTTTTT. It yields the protein CASSPTGVSFSTGELFF.

The gene calls are TRBV5-8 and TRBJ1-1; D is perhaps TRBD1 (6 bases). The CDR3 runs to 15 residues. Trimming pared 3 bases from V and 5 bases from J, leaving 17 bases between. The V gene's germline CDR1 is SGHTS and CDR2 YDEGEE. CDR3 sequence: CASSYLRGGATEAFF. As DNA, the CDR3 is TGTGCCAGCAGCTACCTTAGAGGGGGAGCGACTGAAGCTTTCTTT.

The rearrangement uses TRBV4-2 and TRBJ1-2, with D hard to call. This CDR3 region has 15 residues. Germline loops: CDR1 LGHNA, CDR2 YNFKEQ. Trimming stripped 4 bases from V and 1 base from J, with 13 bases between. The CDR3, as DNA: TGTGCCAGCAGCCCCGGGAAGGGAGTTAACTATGGCTACACCTTC. It translates to CASSPGKGVNYGYTF.

The V gene is TRBV3-1 (or the pseudogene TRBV3-2), the J gene TRBJ2-4; TRBD1 aligns across 8 bases. Germline trimming cut 7 bases from V and 1 base from J; bases unmatched to any gene: 12. The CDR3 runs 17 residues. Germline loops: CDR1 LGHDT, CDR2 YNNKEL (reference sequence). CDR3 protein: CASNPLGTGGAKNIQYF. CDR3 in DNA: TGTGCCAGCAACCCACTAGGGACAGGTGGCGCCAAAAACATTCAGTACTTC.

This clone was picked up one time. The chain couples TRBV5-5 to TRBJ2-5; 11 bases match TRBD1. The CDR3 contains 14 residues. Germline assignment: CDR1 SGHKS and CDR2 YYEKEE (reference sequence). J lost 2 bases, V lost 5 bases, and 2 bases had no gene match. CDR3 residues: CASSGTGGQETQYF. The CDR3 nucleotides read TGTGCCAGCAGTGGGACAGGGGGGCAAGAGACCCAGTACTTC.

The chain couples TRBV11-2 to TRBJ1-6, with 10 nucleotides matching TRBD1. The V gene end was trimmed by 3 bases and the J gene end by 10 bases; junction bases not matched to a gene: 3. The V gene's germline CDR1 is SGHAT and CDR2 FQNNGV. This CDR3 has 14 residues. The CDR3 spells CASSFGTGESPLHF. In DNA form, the CDR3 reads TGTGCCAGCAGCTTCGGGACAGGGGAATCACCCCTCCACTTT.

CDR3 coding DNA: TGTGCCAGCTCACCATCACAGGGCTACGAGCAGTACTTC. Amino acids: CASSPSQGYEQYF. This chain connects TRBV18 to TRBJ2-7, with D possibly being TRBD1 (6 bases). The V and J ends lost 2 bases and 3 bases respectively, with 8 bases between them. Germline CDR1 and CDR2: KGHSH and LQKENI. The CDR3 sequence is 13 residues long.

The rearrangement joins TRBV9 to TRBJ2-7; 8 bases line up with TRBD2. Germline V gene data show CDR1 as SGDLS and CDR2 as YYNGEE. This CDR3 comprises 15 residues. Trimming cost V 3 bases and J 0 bases; bases outside gene matches: 5. For the CDR3, the DNA is TGTGCCAGCAGCGCCAAAGCGGGAGCCTCCTACGAGCAGTACTTC. Residues: CASSAKAGASYEQYF.

The V gene is TRBV5-1, the J gene TRBJ2-3, with TRBD2 identical over 14 bases. With V trimmed by 2 bases and J by 3 bases, 2 bases remained unmatched. The CDR3 runs 16 residues. CDR1 SGHRS and CDR2 YFSETQ come from the germline V gene. The CDR3 sequence: CASSLGTSGGTDTQYF. Written as DNA, the CDR3 is TGCGCCAGCAGCTTAGGGACTAGCGGGGGAACAGATACGCAGTATTTT. The full variable domain, with the rest looked up from reference TRBV5-1 and TRBJ2-3, is KAGVTQTPRYLIKTRGQQVTLSCSPISGHRSVSWYQQTPGQGLQFLFEYFSETQRNKGNFPGRFSGRQFSNSRSEMNVSTLELGDSALYLCASSLGTSGGTDTQYFGPGTRLTVL.

This chain connects TRBV5-5 to TRBJ2-7; no clear D gene. The CDR3 is 14 amino acids. V lost 1 base, J lost 6 bases, and 14 bases lay in between. CDR1 is SGHKS and CDR2 is YYEKEE in the germline V gene (reference sequence). The CDR3 region is CASSLKTALGEQYV. The CDR3, as DNA: TGTGCCAGCAGCTTGAAGACTGCTCTAGGCGAGCAGTACGTC.

The V and J genes are TRBV23-1 and TRBJ1-1; TRBD1 might be the D (6 bases). TRBV23-1 belongs to the ORF category, with a function that is uncertain. V dropped 9 bases and J dropped 0 bases, with 29 bases sitting between them. The CDR3 is 19 amino acids. CDR3 loop: CARFLDSQGVYPVNTEAFF. DNA for the CDR3: TGCGCCAGGTTCCTTGATTCACAGGGAGTTTACCCAGTGAACACTGAAGCTTTCTTT.

V and J are TRBV5-6 and TRBJ1-1, with D unresolved. The germline CDR1 and CDR2 sequences are SGHDT and YYEEEE. This CDR3 is 15 amino acids long. V lost 0 bases to trimming and J lost 3 bases, with 12 bases between them. CDR3 region: CASSLVAGWDTEAFF. The DNA of the CDR3 is TGTGCCAGCAGCTTGGTCGCGGGGTGGGACACTGAAGCTTTCTTT.

CDR3 loop: CAAGTGYPYEQYF. DNA of the CDR3: TGTGCCGCGGGGACAGGGTACCCCTACGAGCAGTACTTC. The chain uses TRBV10-3 and TRBJ2-7, with 9 nucleotides matching TRBD1. With V trimmed by 11 bases and J by 2 bases, 7 bases remained unmatched. In germline, CDR1 is ENHRY, CDR2 SYGVKD. CDR3 length equals 13 residues.

This chain links TRBV5-5 with TRBJ1-2, with TRBD1 matching 8 bases. V lost 2 bases, J lost 8 bases, and 8 bases stayed unmatched. CDR3 length: 14 amino acids. Germline V gene sequence: CDR1 SGHKS, CDR2 YYEKEE (reference sequence). CDR3 region: CASSFGTGTGGYTF. CDR3 coding DNA: TGTGCCAGCAGCTTTGGGACAGGAACGGGAGGCTACACCTTC.